The 17 T cell receptor beta chains below come from one sample, sequenced in a study of Tregs in tolerant kidney transplant recipients. TCRdb keeps only in-frame clones here, not all; method: immunoSEQ multiplex PCR. The profile shows 240,000 or so clones, about four fifths of them singletons. The sample comprised CD4+ T cells from blood. Receptors originate from a human donor in good health.

This clone was seen only a few times. The CDR3 is CASSLDTGELFF. The DNA for the CDR3 is TGTGCCAGCAGCTTAGACACCGGGGAGCTGTTTTTT. The rearrangement links TRBV11-2 to TRBJ2-2; no firm D call. Germline CDR1 and CDR2: SGHAT and FQNNGV. The V end was cut by 0 bases, the J end by 4 bases, with 0 bases between. This CDR3 has 12 amino acids.

This rearrangement joins TRBV5-1 to TRBJ1-1; D is undetermined. Germline loops: CDR1 SGHRS, CDR2 YFSETQ. The CDR3 is made up of 14 amino acids. V was pared by 2 bases and J by 3 bases, with 11 bases between. CDR3 in amino acids: CASSLKSRDTEAFF. The CDR3 nucleotides read TGCGCCAGCAGCTTAAAAAGTAGGGACACTGAAGCTTTCTTT.

This clone showed up just a few times. The rearrangement joins TRBV27 to TRBJ2-6; D possibly corresponds to TRBD2 (5 bases). Germline lookup yields CDR1 MNHEY and CDR2 SMNVEV (reference sequence). The CDR3 loop spans 15 amino acids. V shed 4 bases and J shed 2 bases, with 9 bases lying between them. CDR3 loop: CASSSEGAGANVLTF. The CDR3 bases are TGTGCCAGCAGTTCCGAGGGAGCTGGGGCCAACGTCCTGACTTTC. The full variable domain, rest sourced from reference TRBV27 and TRBJ2-6, is EAQVTQNPRYLITVTGKKLTVTCSQNMNHEYMSWYRQDPGLGLRQIYYSMNVEVTDKGDVPEGYKVSRKEKRNFPLILESPSPNQTSLYFCASSSEGAGANVLTFGAGSRLTVL.

The rearrangement links TRBV21-1 to TRBJ1-4. TRBV21-1 is a pseudogene. The CDR3 runs 18 residues. The CDR3 DNA is TGTGCCAGCAGCAAAGCGCCATTGGGCGGAGCCCCTAATGAAAAACTGTTTTTT. This codes for CASSKAPLGGAPNEKLFF.

J is TRBJ1-2 and V is TRBV5-4, with 7 nucleotides matching TRBD1. Germline CDR1 is SGHNT and CDR2 is YYREEE (reference sequence). This CDR3 comprises 16 residues. V dropped 4 bases and J dropped 8; count of bases not matched to a gene: 17. Here the CDR3 DNA reads TGTGCCAGCAGCCACCCCGCGACAGGGTTTATTCTGGGCTACACCTTC. As protein: CASSHPATGFILGYTF. Full variable domain (remainder filled in from reference TRBV5-4 and TRBJ1-2): ETGVTQSPTHLIKTRGQQVTLRCSSQSGHNTVSWYQQALGQGPQFIFQYYREEENGRGNFPPRFSGLQFPNYSSELNVNALELDDSALYLCASSHPATGFILGYTFGSGTRLTVV.

This chain joins TRBV6-6 and TRBJ1-1, with 7 positions matching TRBD1. Germline CDR1 MNHNY, CDR2 SVGAGI (reference sequence). With V trimmed by 6 bases and J by 1 base, 5 bases remained unmatched. The CDR3 spans 14 residues. The CDR3 region is CASSPGGANTEAFF. CDR3 bases: TGTGCCAGCAGCCCAGGGGGTGCGAACACTGAAGCTTTCTTT.

This clone is a singleton in its sample. The sample contains more than one DNA sequence encoding this CDR3. The chain couples TRBV9 to TRBJ2-7; 11 bases align to TRBD2. The CDR3 totals 15 residues. Germline trimming cut 0 bases from V and 4 bases from J; bases unmatched to any gene: 3. CDR1 and CDR2 from the germline V gene are SGDLS and YYNGEE. The CDR3 region has the DNA TGTGCCAGCAGCGTAGAGACTAGCGGGATTTACGAGCAGTACTTC. Its translation: CASSVETSGIYEQYF.

V usage is TRBV28 and J usage is TRBJ2-1; TRBD2 matches 14 bases. This CDR3 is 17 amino acids long. After removal of 5 bases from V and 1 base from J, the junction contained 4 bases not matched to a gene. Germline V CDR1 and CDR2: MDHEN, SYDVKM. The CDR3 DNA reads as TGTGCCAGCAGTCCAGGGACTAGCGGGAGTTCCTACAATGAGCAGTTCTTC. As protein: CASSPGTSGSSYNEQFF.

This clone was detected only once. V gene TRBV19 combines with J gene TRBJ1-5; D may be TRBD1 (6 bases). Per the germline V gene, CDR1 is LNHDA and CDR2 is SQIVND (reference sequence). V was cut by 7 bases and J by 5 bases, with 12 bases left in between. CDR3 length: 13 residues. Here the CDR3 DNA reads TGTGCCAGTAACCGGGACAATCATCAGCCCCAGCATTTT. The encoded protein is CASNRDNHQPQHF.

This clone was observed a single time. CDR3 nucleotides: TGTGCCATCAGGGGACAGGGCACCTACGAGCAGTACTTC. Its translation: CAIRGQGTYEQYF. This chain connects TRBV10-3 to TRBJ2-7; TRBD1 matches 9 bases. Germline V lookup: CDR1 ENHRY, CDR2 SYGVKD. Trimming took 6 bases from V and 2 from J; bases not matched to a gene: 2. The CDR3 loop spans 13 amino acids.

This clone was detected a few times. DNA of the CDR3: TGTGCCAGACTATGCGGAAACACCATATATTTT. It translates to CARLCGNTIYF. The genes are TRBV6-5 and TRBJ1-3; no clear D gene. V lost 9 bases, J lost 4 bases, and 7 bases lay in between. CDR3 length: 11 amino acids. Germline V CDR1 and CDR2: MNHEY, SVGAGI.

The V gene is TRBV7-9, the J gene TRBJ2-7; D perhaps matches TRBD2 (8 bases). Germline lookup yields CDR1 SEHNR and CDR2 FQNEAQ (reference sequence). The CDR3 consists of 15 residues. The V end lost 8 bases, the J end lost 3 bases, and 20 bases lay between the germline ends. Here the CDR3 reads CASQAGDRAIYEQYF. The CDR3 nucleotides read TGTGCCAGCCAAGCGGGAGACAGGGCTATCTACGAGCAGTACTTC.

This clone was observed a few times. The chain uses TRBV19 and TRBJ2-5, with D hard to call. Near its end, the DNA agrees better with TRBJ2-7, so the J call may be wrong. CDR1 and CDR2 from the germline V gene are LNHDA and SQIVND (reference sequence). The CDR3 spans 14 residues. CDR3 nucleotide sequence: TGTGCCAGTAGAACTGCCATTGGAGCCTACGAGCAGTACTTC. Its protein is CASRTAIGAYEQYF.

This clone has only one observation. The V and J genes are TRBV21-1 and TRBJ2-7; TRBD1 was called by the table and not checked on the DNA. TRBV21-1 is a pseudogene segment. CDR3 size: 18 residues. The CDR3 DNA follows: TGTGCCAGCAGCAATTACTTAGAAGACAGGTCTCAGTCTCGCGAGCAGTACTTC. It codes for CASSNYLEDRSQSREQYF.

This clone showed up just once. The rearrangement uses TRBV18 and TRBJ2-7; D ambiguous. The V end was cut by 2 bases, the J end by 4 bases, with 9 bases between. The CDR3 length is 13 residues. The germline CDR1 and CDR2 sequences are KGHSH and LQKENI. CDR3 in amino acids: CASSPFESYEQYF. The CDR3 bases are TGTGCCAGCTCACCATTCGAATCATACGAGCAGTACTTC.

The V call is TRBV5-6, the J call TRBJ2-1; D remains unclear. The CDR3 totals 13 residues. Trimming removed 6 bases at V and 5 bases at J, with 12 bases between. CDR1 and CDR2 from the germline V gene are SGHDT and YYEEEE. The CDR3 bases are TGTGCCAGCACCTGGCCCCCCCACAATGAGCAGTTCTTC. This translates into CASTWPPHNEQFF.

V is TRBV13 and J is TRBJ2-5; 7 positions match TRBD2. V was clipped by 5 bases and J by 4 bases; unmatched bases: 7. This CDR3 spans 14 amino acids. The germline V gene encodes CDR1 PRHDT and CDR2 FYEKMQ (reference sequence). The CDR3 is CASSQRGPRETQYF. Here the CDR3 DNA reads TGTGCCAGCAGCCAGCGGGGTCCAAGAGAGACCCAGTACTTC.